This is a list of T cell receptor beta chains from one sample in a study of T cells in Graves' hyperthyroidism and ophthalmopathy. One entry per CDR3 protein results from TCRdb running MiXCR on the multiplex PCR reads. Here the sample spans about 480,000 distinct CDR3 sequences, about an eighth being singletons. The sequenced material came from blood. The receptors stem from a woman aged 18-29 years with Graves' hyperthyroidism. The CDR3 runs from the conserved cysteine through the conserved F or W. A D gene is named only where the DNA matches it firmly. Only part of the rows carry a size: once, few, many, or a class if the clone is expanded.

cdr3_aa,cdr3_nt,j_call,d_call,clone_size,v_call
CASSIERGSQYF,TGTGCCAGTAGTATTGAACGGGGCAGTCAGTACTTC,TRBJ2-5,-,-,TRBV19
CATKAPSSGQETQYF,TGTGCCACCAAGGCCCCCTCCAGCGGCCAAGAGACCCAGTACTTC,TRBJ2-5,-,many,TRBV27
CASSVEPGRSNEKLFF,TGTGCCAGCAGCGTAGAGCCAGGGCGGAGTAATGAAAAACTGTTTTTT,TRBJ1-4,-,-,TRBV9
CSVVKGPANTGELFF,TGCAGCGTTGTAAAAGGGCCTGCGAACACCGGGGAGCTGTTTTTT,TRBJ2-2,-,many,TRBV29-1
CASSPQTDTEAFF,TGTGCCAGCTCACCCCAAACAGACACTGAAGCTTTCTTT,TRBJ1-1,-,-,TRBV18
CASSLVGGKTEAFF,TGCGCCAGCAGCTTGGTGGGGGGGAAGACTGAAGCTTTCTTT,TRBJ1-1,-,many,TRBV5-1
CASTYYRVGEANYGYTF,TGTGCCAGTACCTACTACAGGGTCGGGGAGGCTAACTATGGCTACACCTTC,TRBJ1-2,-,many,TRBV19
CASRRAVLGTDTQYF,TGTGCCAGCAGACGAGCGGTCCTTGGCACAGATACGCAGTATTTT,TRBJ2-3,-,many,TRBV2
CSARRPSSYEQYF,TGCAGTGCTAGACGGCCTAGCTCCTACGAGCAGTACTTC,TRBJ2-7,-,many,TRBV20-1
CASSFREGSYEQYF,TGTGCCAGCAGTTTCCGGGAGGGCTCATACGAGCAGTACTTC,TRBJ2-7,TRBD2,many,TRBV27
CASSRRGSNEKLFF,TGTGCCAGCAGCAGGAGGGGTTCTAATGAAAAACTGTTTTTT,TRBJ1-4,-,few,TRBV9
CASGWKAIIPYYGYTF,TGTGCCAGCGGCTGGAAGGCGATAATCCCTTACTATGGCTACACCTTC,TRBJ1-2,-,many,TRBV12-3/TRBV12-4
CASTGEGTEAFF,TGTGCCAGTACCGGGGAGGGCACTGAAGCTTTCTTT,TRBJ1-1,-,many,TRBV19
CSARDGRESYTEAFF,TGCAGTGCTAGAGATGGGAGGGAGTCGTACACTGAAGCTTTCTTT,TRBJ1-1,-,many,TRBV20-1
CASSPGGTKNIQYF,TGTGCCAGCAGCCCGGGCGGGACCAAAAACATTCAGTACTTC,TRBJ2-4,-,-,TRBV6-2/TRBV6-3
CASSQEGPPVLVNQPQHF,TGTGCCAGCAGCCAAGAAGGGCCCCCAGTTCTTGTCAATCAGCCCCAGCATTTT,TRBJ1-5,-,few,TRBV14
CASSVPAANYGYTF,TGCGCCAGCAGCGTCCCGGCCGCTAACTATGGCTACACCTTC,TRBJ1-2,-,-,TRBV5-1
CASSPRNSNTGELFF,TGTGCCAGCAGCCCCAGAAACTCGAACACCGGGGAGCTGTTTTTT,TRBJ2-2,-,many,TRBV11-2
CASSVDGENSPLHF,TGTGCCAGCAGCGTAGACGGGGAGAATTCACCCCTCCACTTT,TRBJ1-6,-,many,TRBV9
CASSQRRQGGEAFF,TGTGCCAGCAGCCAAAGGAGGCAGGGAGGTGAAGCTTTCTTT,TRBJ1-1,-,-,TRBV3-1
CSARGRGWPLAGELFF,TGCAGTGCTAGAGGAAGGGGGTGGCCCCTCGCCGGGGAGCTGTTTTTT,TRBJ2-2,-,-,TRBV20-1
CASSSEAGGPQHF,TGTGCCAGCAGCTCGGAGGCGGGGGGCCCCCAGCATTTT,TRBJ1-5,-,many,TRBV11-2
CATSRDSSEQYF,TGTGCCACCAGCAGAGATTCGAGCGAGCAGTACTTC,TRBJ2-7,-,many,TRBV15
CASSLRRWDYEQYF,TGTGCCAGCAGCTTGAGGCGCTGGGACTACGAGCAGTACTTC,TRBJ2-7,-,-,TRBV5-6
CASSASTGNYGYTF,TGTGCCAGCAGTGCCTCGACAGGGAACTATGGCTACACCTTC,TRBJ1-2,TRBD1,many,TRBV6-1
CASRGVAPNEQFF,TGTGCCAGTAGGGGAGTAGCCCCCAATGAGCAGTTCTTC,TRBJ2-1,-,many,TRBV19
CASSRGGNQPQHF,TGTGCCAGCAGTAGGGGGGGGAATCAGCCCCAGCATTTT,TRBJ1-5,-,many,TRBV2
CASSLSQTSGASTDTQYF,TGTGCCAGCAGTTTATCGCAAACTAGCGGAGCTAGCACAGATACGCAGTATTTT,TRBJ2-3,TRBD2,many,TRBV27
CASSIVGMTDTQYF,TGTGCCAGTAGTATCGTCGGGATGACAGATACGCAGTATTTT,TRBJ2-3,-,-,TRBV19
CASSLAGSPEQFF,TGTGCCAGCAGCTTGGCGGGGAGTCCTGAGCAGTTCTTC,TRBJ2-1,-,few,TRBV5-6
CASSFQGRGLYSNQPQHF,TGTGCCAGCAGTTTTCAGGGCAGAGGGCTCTATAGCAATCAGCCCCAGCATTTT,TRBJ1-5,-,-,TRBV28
CASSYSFGREAPDGGYTF,TGTGCCAGCAGTTACTCATTCGGCAGGGAAGCCCCCGATGGCGGCTACACCTTC,TRBJ1-2,-,-,TRBV6-6
CASSPHRYQETQYF,TGTGCCAGCAGTCCTCACAGATACCAAGAGACCCAGTACTTC,TRBJ2-5,-,many,TRBV7-9
CASSLATGGGDEQFF,TGTGCCAGCAGCTTAGCGACAGGGGGTGGGGATGAGCAGTTCTTC,TRBJ2-1,TRBD1,many,TRBV11-3
CASSEGLAGGTQYF,TGTGCCAGCAGTGAAGGGCTAGCGGGAGGTACGCAGTATTTT,TRBJ2-3,TRBD2,many,TRBV2
CAISETRTNTDTQYF,TGTGCCATCAGTGAGACTAGGACTAACACAGATACGCAGTATTTT,TRBJ2-3,-,-,TRBV10-3
CSVGRGPPGDTQYF,TGCAGCGTCGGTCGGGGCCCTCCGGGAGATACGCAGTATTTT,TRBJ2-3,-,many,TRBV29-1
CASGFIWVTQYF,TGTGCTAGTGGTTTTATATGGGTAACGCAGTATTTT,TRBJ2-3,-,many,TRBV12-5
CSARGGAEDEKLFF,TGCAGTGCTAGGGGGGGGGCGGAGGACGAAAAACTGTTTTTT,TRBJ1-4,-,-,TRBV20-1
CASTSGAGETQYF,TGCGCCAGCACCTCAGGGGCGGGTGAGACCCAGTACTTC,TRBJ2-5,-,few,TRBV5-1
CASSGAGTSGLKETQYF,TGCGCCAGCAGTGGAGCTGGGACTAGCGGGCTTAAGGAGACCCAGTACTTC,TRBJ2-5,TRBD2,few,TRBV10-2
CASSPRGGPEDTQYF,TGTGCCAGCAGTCCCCGGGGGGGGCCAGAAGATACGCAGTATTTT,TRBJ2-3,TRBD2,many,TRBV6-1
CSVDGGRYNEQFF,TGCAGCGTTGATGGAGGCAGATACAATGAGCAGTTCTTC,TRBJ2-1,-,many,TRBV29-1
CASTITPSYGYTF,TGTGCCAGCACTATCACACCTTCCTATGGCTACACCTTC,TRBJ1-2,-,few,TRBV6-1
CASSPPLAGGPQDSYNEQFF,TGTGCCAGCAGCCCCCCACTAGCGGGAGGTCCTCAGGACTCATACAATGAGCAGTTCTTC,TRBJ2-1,TRBD2,few,TRBV3-1
CATSRDPPTSAHSYEQYF,TGTGCCACCAGCAGAGACCCCCCGACTAGCGCGCACTCCTACGAGCAGTACTTC,TRBJ2-7,TRBD2,-,TRBV15
CASSELVRDEQFF,TGTGCCAGCAGTGAATTAGTCAGGGATGAGCAGTTCTTC,TRBJ2-1,-,many,TRBV2
CATLAGDTQYF,TGTGCCACACTAGCAGGAGATACGCAGTATTTT,TRBJ2-3,-,few,TRBV10-3
CATAKPSGNKVEQYF,TGTGCCACCGCTAAGCCCAGCGGGAATAAGGTCGAGCAGTACTTC,TRBJ2-7,TRBD2,few,TRBV6-1
CASSLGSDRAQHF,TGTGCCAGCAGTTTAGGCTCCGACAGGGCCCAGCATTTT,TRBJ1-5,TRBD1,many,TRBV12-3/TRBV12-4
CAWSGGTGNNEQFF,TGTGCCTGGAGTGGCGGGACAGGGAACAATGAGCAGTTCTTC,TRBJ2-1,TRBD1,-,TRBV30
CASSSLAGTSFEQFF,TGTGCCAGCAGCTCCCTCGCCGGGACTAGCTTTGAGCAGTTCTTC,TRBJ2-1,TRBD2,many,TRBV11-3
CASSYRTSRLLSGTEGPEETQYF,TGTGCCAGCAGTTATAGGACTAGCAGACTCCTAAGTGGGACAGAAGGACCGGAGGAGACCCAGTACTTC,TRBJ2-5,-,many,TRBV12-3/TRBV12-4
CASNGLASGSGGTDTQYF,TGTGCCAGCAATGGGCTGGCTAGCGGGAGTGGGGGCACAGATACGCAGTATTTT,TRBJ2-3,TRBD2,many,TRBV28
CASSSGGQVRGETQYF,TGTGCCAGCAGCTCGGGGGGGCAGGTCCGGGGTGAGACCCAGTACTTC,TRBJ2-5,TRBD2,-,TRBV11-2